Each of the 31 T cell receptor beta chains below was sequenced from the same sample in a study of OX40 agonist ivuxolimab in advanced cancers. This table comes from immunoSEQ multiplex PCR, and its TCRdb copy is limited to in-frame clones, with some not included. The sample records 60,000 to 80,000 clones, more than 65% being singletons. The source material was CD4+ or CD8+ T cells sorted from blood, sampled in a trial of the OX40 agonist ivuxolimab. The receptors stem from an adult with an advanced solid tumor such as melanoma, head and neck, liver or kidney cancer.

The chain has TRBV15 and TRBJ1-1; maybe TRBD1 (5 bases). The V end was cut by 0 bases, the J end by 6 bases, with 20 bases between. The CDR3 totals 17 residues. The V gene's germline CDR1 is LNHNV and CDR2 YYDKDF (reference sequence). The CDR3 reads CATSRDTRDHGGAEAFF. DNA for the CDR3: TGTGCCACCAGCAGAGATACCCGGGACCACGGAGGGGCTGAAGCTTTCTTT. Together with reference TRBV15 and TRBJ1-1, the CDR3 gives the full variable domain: DAMVIQNPRYQVTQFGKPVTLSCSQTLNHNVMYWYQQKSSQAPKLLFHYYDKDFNNEADTPDNFQSRRPNTSFCFLDIRSPGLGDTAMYLCATSRDTRDHGGAEAFFGQGTRLTVV.

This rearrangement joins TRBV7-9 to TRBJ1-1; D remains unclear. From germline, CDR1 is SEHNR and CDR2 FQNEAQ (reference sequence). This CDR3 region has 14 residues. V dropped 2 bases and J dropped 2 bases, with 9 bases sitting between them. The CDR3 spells CASSLSSTNTEAFF. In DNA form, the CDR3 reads TGTGCCAGCAGCTTAAGTAGCACTAACACTGAAGCTTTCTTT.

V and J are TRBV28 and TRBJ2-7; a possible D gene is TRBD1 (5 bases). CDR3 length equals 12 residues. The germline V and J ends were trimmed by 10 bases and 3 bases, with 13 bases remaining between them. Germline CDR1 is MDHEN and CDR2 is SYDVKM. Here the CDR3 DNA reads TGTGCCACAATAGACAGTTTCTACGAGCAGTACTTC. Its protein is CATIDSFYEQYF.

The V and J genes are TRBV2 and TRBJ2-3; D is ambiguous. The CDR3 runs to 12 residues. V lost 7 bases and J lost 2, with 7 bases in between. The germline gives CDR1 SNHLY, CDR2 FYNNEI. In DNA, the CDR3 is TGTGCCAGCACTGTCTACACAGATACGCAGTATTTT. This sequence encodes CASTVYTDTQYF.

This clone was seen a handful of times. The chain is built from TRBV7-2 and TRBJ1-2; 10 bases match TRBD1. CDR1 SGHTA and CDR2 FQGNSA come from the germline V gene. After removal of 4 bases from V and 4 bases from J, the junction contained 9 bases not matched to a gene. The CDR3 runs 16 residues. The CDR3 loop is CASSWGQGLGSYGYTF. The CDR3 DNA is TGTGCCAGCAGCTGGGGACAGGGGCTCGGGTCCTATGGCTACACCTTC.

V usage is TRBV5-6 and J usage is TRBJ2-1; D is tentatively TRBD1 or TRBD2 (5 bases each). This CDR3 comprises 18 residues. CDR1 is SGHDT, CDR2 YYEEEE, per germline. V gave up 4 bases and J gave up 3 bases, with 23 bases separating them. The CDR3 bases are TGTGCCAGCAGCCCACCAAGAGGGACGTTAGGATTCTACAATGAGCAGTTCTTC. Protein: CASSPPRGTLGFYNEQFF.

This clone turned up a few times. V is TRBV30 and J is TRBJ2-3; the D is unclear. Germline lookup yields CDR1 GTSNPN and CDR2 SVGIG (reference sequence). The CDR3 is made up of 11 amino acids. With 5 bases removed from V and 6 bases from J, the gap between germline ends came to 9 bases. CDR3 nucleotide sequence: TGTGCCTGGGGCTCTCTCGATACGCAGTATTTT. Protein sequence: CAWGSLDTQYF.

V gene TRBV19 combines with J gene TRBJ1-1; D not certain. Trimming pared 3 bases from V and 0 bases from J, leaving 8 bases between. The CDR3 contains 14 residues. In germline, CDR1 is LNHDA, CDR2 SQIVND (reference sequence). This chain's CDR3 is CASSMAMMNTEAFF. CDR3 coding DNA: TGTGCCAGTAGTATGGCGATGATGAACACTGAAGCTTTCTTT.

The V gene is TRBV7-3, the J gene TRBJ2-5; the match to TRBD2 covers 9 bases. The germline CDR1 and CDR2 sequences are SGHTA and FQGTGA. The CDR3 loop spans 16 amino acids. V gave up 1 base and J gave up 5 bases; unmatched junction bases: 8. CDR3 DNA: TGTGCCAGCAGCTTAAATGGAGCGGGGGGACGGGAGACCCAGTACTTC. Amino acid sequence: CASSLNGAGGRETQYF.

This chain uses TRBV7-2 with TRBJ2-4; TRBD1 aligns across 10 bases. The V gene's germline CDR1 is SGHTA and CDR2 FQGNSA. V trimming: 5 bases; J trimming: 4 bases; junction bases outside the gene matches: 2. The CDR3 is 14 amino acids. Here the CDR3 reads CASSPGQGKNIQYF. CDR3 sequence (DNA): TGTGCCAGCAGCCCGGGACAGGGGAAAAACATTCAGTACTTC.

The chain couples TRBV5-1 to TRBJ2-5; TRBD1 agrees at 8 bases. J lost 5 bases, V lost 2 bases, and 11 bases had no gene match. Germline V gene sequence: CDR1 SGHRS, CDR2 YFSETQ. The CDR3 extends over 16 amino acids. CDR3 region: CASSLYLVAGGETQYF. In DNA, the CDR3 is TGCGCCAGCAGCTTATATCTAGTTGCAGGGGGCGAGACCCAGTACTTC.

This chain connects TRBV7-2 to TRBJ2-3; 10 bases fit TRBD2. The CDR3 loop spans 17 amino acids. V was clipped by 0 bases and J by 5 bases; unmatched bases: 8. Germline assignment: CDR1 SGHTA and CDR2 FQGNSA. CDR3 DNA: TGTGCCAGCAGCTTAGCGGGAGCGGGAGGGCCTCAAGATACGCAGTATTTT. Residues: CASSLAGAGGPQDTQYF.

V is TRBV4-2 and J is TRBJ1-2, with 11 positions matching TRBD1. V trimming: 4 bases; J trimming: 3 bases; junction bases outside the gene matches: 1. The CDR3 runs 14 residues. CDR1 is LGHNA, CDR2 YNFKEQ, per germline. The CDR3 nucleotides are TGTGCCAGCAGCCCGGGACAGGGGGACTATGGCTACACCTTC. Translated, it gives CASSPGQGDYGYTF.

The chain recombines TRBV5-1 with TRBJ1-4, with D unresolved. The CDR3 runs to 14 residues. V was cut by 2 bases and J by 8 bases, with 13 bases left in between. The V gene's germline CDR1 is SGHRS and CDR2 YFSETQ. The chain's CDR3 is CASSFSTQNEKLFF. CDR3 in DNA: TGCGCCAGCAGCTTTTCGACACAGAACGAAAAACTGTTTTTT. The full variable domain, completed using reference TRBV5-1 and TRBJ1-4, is KAGVTQTPRYLIKTRGQQVTLSCSPISGHRSVSWYQQTPGQGLQFLFEYFSETQRNKGNFPGRFSGRQFSNSRSEMNVSTLELGDSALYLCASSFSTQNEKLFFGSGTQLSVL.

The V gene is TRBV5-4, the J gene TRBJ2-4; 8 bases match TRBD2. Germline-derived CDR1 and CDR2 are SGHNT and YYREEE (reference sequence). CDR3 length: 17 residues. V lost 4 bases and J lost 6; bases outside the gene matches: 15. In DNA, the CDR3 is TGTGCCAGCAGCCTAGTGACAAGTAGCGGGACGGGAAACATTCAGTACTTC. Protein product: CASSLVTSSGTGNIQYF.

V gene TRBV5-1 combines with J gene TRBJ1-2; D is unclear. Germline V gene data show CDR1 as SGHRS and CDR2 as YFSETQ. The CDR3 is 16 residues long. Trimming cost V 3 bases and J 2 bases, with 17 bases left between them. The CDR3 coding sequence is TGCGCCAGCAGCTCCCTCCCGGGATCCCTAAACTATGGCTACACCTTC. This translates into CASSSLPGSLNYGYTF.

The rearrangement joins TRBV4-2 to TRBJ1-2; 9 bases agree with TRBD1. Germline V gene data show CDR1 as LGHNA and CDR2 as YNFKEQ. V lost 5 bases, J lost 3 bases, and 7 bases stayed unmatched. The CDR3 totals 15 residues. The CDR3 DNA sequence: TGTGCCAGCAGCTTACCGGGACAGGGATACTATGGCTACACCTTC. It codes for CASSLPGQGYYGYTF.

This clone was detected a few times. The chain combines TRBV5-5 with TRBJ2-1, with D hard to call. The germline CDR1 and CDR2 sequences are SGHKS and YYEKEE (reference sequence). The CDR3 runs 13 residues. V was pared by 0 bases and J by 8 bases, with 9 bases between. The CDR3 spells CASSLVGSYEQFF. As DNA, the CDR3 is TGTGCCAGCAGCTTGGTTGGCAGCTATGAGCAGTTCTTC.

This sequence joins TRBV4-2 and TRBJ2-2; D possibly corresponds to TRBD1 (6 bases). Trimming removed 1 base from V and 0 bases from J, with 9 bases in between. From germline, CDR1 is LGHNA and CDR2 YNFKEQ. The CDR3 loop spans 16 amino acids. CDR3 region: CASSQVNRANTGELFF. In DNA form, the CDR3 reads TGTGCCAGCAGCCAAGTGAACAGGGCGAACACCGGGGAGCTGTTTTTT.

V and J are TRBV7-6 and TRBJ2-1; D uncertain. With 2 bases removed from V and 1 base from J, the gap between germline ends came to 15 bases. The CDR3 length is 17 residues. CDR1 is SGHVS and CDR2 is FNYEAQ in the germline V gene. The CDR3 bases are TGTGCCAGCAGCTTATCGCCCCCCCAGTTGTCCTACAATGAGCAGTTCTTC. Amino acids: CASSLSPPQLSYNEQFF. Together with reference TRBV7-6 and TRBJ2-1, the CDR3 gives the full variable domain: GAGVSQSPRYKVTKRGQDVALRCDPISGHVSLYWYRQALGQGPEFLTYFNYEAQQDKSGLPNDRFSAERPEGSISTLTIQRTEQRDSAMYRCASSLSPPQLSYNEQFFGPGTRLTVL.

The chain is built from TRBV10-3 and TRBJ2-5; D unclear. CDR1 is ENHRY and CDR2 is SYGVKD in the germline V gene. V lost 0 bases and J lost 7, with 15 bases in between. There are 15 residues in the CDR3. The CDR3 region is CAISESRRKEATQYF. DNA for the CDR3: TGTGCCATCAGTGAGTCGAGGCGGAAAGAGGCGACCCAGTACTTC.

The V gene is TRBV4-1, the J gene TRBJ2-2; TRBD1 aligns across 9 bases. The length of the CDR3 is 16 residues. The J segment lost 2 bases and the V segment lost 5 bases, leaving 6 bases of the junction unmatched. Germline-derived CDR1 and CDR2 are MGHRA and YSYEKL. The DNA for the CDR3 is TGCGCCAGCAGCTCCCGGGGACAGGGTAACACCGGGGAGCTGTTTTTT. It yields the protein CASSSRGQGNTGELFF.

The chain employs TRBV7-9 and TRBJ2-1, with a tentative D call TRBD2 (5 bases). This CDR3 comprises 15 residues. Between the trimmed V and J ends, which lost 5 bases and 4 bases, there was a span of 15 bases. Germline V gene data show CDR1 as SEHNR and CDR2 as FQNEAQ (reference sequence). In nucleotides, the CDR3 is TGTGCCAGCAGCCAGGACTCCGGGAATTACAATGAGCAGTTCTTC. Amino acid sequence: CASSQDSGNYNEQFF.

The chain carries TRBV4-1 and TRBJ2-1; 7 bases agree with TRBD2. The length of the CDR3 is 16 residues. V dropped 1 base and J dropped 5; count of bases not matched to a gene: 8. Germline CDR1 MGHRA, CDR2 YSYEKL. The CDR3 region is CASSQGRGTTNNEQFF. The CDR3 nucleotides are TGCGCCAGCAGCCAAGGTCGCGGGACTACCAACAATGAGCAGTTCTTC.

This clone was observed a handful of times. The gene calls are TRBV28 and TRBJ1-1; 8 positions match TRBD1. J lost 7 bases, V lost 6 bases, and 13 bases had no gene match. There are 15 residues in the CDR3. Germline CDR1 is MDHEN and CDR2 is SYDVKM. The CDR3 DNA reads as TGTGCCAGCAGAGGTGCAGGGGGCAGTGATATTGAAGCTTTCTTT. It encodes CASRGAGGSDIEAFF.

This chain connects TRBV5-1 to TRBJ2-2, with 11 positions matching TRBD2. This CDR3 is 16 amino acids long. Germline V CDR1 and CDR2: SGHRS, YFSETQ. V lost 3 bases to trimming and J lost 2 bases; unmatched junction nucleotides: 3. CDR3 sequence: CASSSTSGANTGELFF. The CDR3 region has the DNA TGCGCCAGCAGCTCGACTAGCGGGGCAAACACCGGGGAGCTGTTTTTT.

The CDR3 bases are TGTGCCAGCAGCGTTGGCACAGCCGCTAACTATGGCTACACCTTC. It yields the protein CASSVGTAANYGYTF. The rearrangement joins TRBV9 to TRBJ1-2; D remains ambiguous. V was clipped by 2 bases and J by 0 bases, with 11 bases between them. The CDR3 length is 15 residues. Germline CDR1 SGDLS, CDR2 YYNGEE.

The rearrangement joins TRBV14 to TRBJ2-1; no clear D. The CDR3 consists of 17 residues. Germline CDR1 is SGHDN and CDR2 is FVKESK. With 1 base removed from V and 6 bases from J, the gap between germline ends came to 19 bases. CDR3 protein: CASSQASWLRISNEQFF. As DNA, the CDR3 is TGTGCCAGCAGCCAAGCTTCATGGTTGCGGATAAGCAATGAGCAGTTCTTC.

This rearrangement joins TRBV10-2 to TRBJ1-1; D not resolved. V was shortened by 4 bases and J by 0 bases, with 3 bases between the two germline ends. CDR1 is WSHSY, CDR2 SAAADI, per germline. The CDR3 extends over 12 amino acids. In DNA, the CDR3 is TGCGCCAGCAGTGGGATGAACACTGAAGCTTTCTTT. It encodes CASSGMNTEAFF.

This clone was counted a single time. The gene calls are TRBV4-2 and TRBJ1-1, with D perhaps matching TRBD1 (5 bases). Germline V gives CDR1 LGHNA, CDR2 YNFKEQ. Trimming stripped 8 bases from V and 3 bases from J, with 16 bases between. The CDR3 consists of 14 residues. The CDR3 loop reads CASVLSPRDTEAFF. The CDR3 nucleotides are TGTGCCAGCGTACTTTCCCCCAGGGACACTGAAGCTTTCTTT.

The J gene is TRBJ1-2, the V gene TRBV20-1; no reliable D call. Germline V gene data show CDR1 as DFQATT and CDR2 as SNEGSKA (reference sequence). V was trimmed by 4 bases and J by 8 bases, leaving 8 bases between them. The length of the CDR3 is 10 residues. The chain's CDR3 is CSATPRGYTF. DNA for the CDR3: TGCAGTGCTACCCCTCGCGGCTACACCTTC.